The clone carrying this T cell receptor beta chain was seen a handful of times. Antigen unknown. This record comes from a study of T cells after yellow fever vaccination. Overall study: Fractions of limited cellularity were prepared by means of SMART-Seq v4 Ultra Low Input.

V was trimmed by 5 bases and J by 7 bases, leaving 6 bases between them. This CDR3 comprises 11 residues. Per germline, CDR1 SGHVS and CDR2 FQNEAQ. Conversion of TCR transcripts into cDNA relied on 5'RACE template switching, which added a universal primer site and UMIs. TCRdb re-called the 5' RACE reads through MiXCR, storing one row per CDR3 protein. In the table there are more than 300,000 distinct CDR3 sequences, over 8.5% of which are singletons. Study-wide points: FACS-sorted repertoires could contain abundant clonotypes contaminating from the bulk population. Post-booster repertoires again held most primary-vaccination clones (about 96% CD4, roughly 88% CD8).

This chain links TRBV7-8 with TRBJ1-3; D gene uncertain. The sample here was CD4+ T cells sorted from PBMCs, taken 45 days after the yellow fever booster vaccination. This sequence was found in a man aged 18-30 years who received the YFV17D yellow fever vaccine. The CDR3 reads CASSPRNTIYF. The CDR3 DNA reads TGTGCCAGCAGCCCCCGGAACACCATATATTTT.